Listed here are 14 T cell receptor beta chains from one sample, sequenced in a study of control samples from healthy donors and cancer patients. Method: immunoSEQ multiplex PCR; TCRdb's copy keeps in-frame clones and lacks some. In the table there are about 100,000 clones, around 90% of which are singletons. The sequenced sample was blood. The receptors shown here come from a woman younger than 30 in good health.

V usage is TRBV5-4 and J usage is TRBJ1-2; D is possibly TRBD1 (5 bases). The ends were cut back, 0 bases at V and 7 bases at J, with 10 bases in the middle. Germline loops: CDR1 SGHNT, CDR2 YYREEE (reference sequence). The CDR3 is 13 residues long. CDR3 protein: CASSLGPGTGYTF. Here the CDR3 DNA reads TGTGCCAGCAGCTTGGGTCCTGGGACTGGCTACACCTTC.

The chain carries TRBV7-2 and TRBJ2-1; tentatively, D is TRBD1 (5 bases). Trimming removed 2 bases at V and 6 bases at J, with 14 bases between. The CDR3 runs 15 residues. Germline-derived CDR1 and CDR2 are SGHTA and FQGNSA. DNA for the CDR3: TGTGCCAGCAGCTTATCTAGGGGTTTCGGCAATGAGCAGTTCTTC. The encoded protein is CASSLSRGFGNEQFF.

This clone was counted once. The rearrangement uses TRBV18 and TRBJ1-5; a possible D gene is TRBD1 (6 bases). V gave up 3 bases and J gave up 3 bases, with 9 bases separating them. The CDR3 runs 14 residues. Germline V gene lookup returns CDR1 KGHSH and CDR2 LQKENI. For the CDR3, the DNA is TGTGCCAGCTCACCTCAGGGGACCAATCAGCCCCAGCATTTT. Translating it yields CASSPQGTNQPQHF.

J is TRBJ1-1 and V is TRBV29-1; a possible D gene is TRBD1 (6 bases). The CDR3 sequence is 13 residues long. Germline V gives CDR1 SQVTM, CDR2 ANQGSEA. Trimming pared 4 bases from V and 4 bases from J, leaving 13 bases between. As DNA, the CDR3 is TGCAGCGTTGGGGGGTCAGGGGTCACTGAAGCTTTCTTT. Amino acid sequence: CSVGGSGVTEAFF. The full variable domain, its missing parts supplied by reference TRBV29-1 and TRBJ1-1, is SAVISQKPSRDICQRGTSLTIQCQVDSQVTMMFWYRQQPGQSLTLIATANQGSEATYESGFVIDKFPISRPNLTFSTLTVSNMSPEDSSIYLCSVGGSGVTEAFFGQGTRLTVV.

The chain combines TRBV6-2 or TRBV6-3 with TRBJ1-2; D is unresolved. The CDR3 is 15 residues long. CDR1 is MNHEY and CDR2 is SVGEGT in the germline V gene. The germline V and J ends were trimmed by 6 bases and 0 bases, with 14 bases remaining between them. The CDR3 DNA reads as TGTGCCAGCAGCCCCGGGAACAGTCCTAACTATGGCTACACCTTC. Translation: CASSPGNSPNYGYTF.

The rearrangement links TRBV13 to TRBJ2-7; 7 bases are a match to TRBD1. Unmatched junction bases numbered 8, after V lost 4 bases and J lost 2 bases. CDR1 is PRHDT, CDR2 FYEKMQ, per germline (reference sequence). The CDR3 sequence is 15 residues long. Here the CDR3 DNA reads TGTGCCAGCAGCTATAGCCCTGACAGGGCCTACGAGCAGTACTTC. Its protein product is CASSYSPDRAYEQYF.

The chain couples TRBV4-3 to TRBJ2-5; no clear D. V lost 0 bases and J lost 2, with 7 bases in between. Germline lookup yields CDR1 LGHNA and CDR2 YSLEER. The CDR3 sequence is 14 residues long. DNA for the CDR3: TGCGCCAGCAGCCAAGAGTACGTTCAAGAGACCCAGTACTTC. Residues: CASSQEYVQETQYF.

This clone was found once. The rearrangement links TRBV19 to TRBJ1-6, with D uncertain. The CDR3 is 17 amino acids. Germline CDR1 and CDR2: LNHDA and SQIVND (reference sequence). V was shortened by 3 bases and J by 9 bases, with 21 bases between the two germline ends. The CDR3 coding sequence is TGTGCCAGTAGTATTTCCGAAGATCAAGGATTACGTTCACCCCTCCACTTT. It is translated as CASSISEDQGLRSPLHF.

This chain joins TRBV15 and TRBJ2-5; either TRBD1 or TRBD2 may supply D (5 bases each). V lost 0 bases, J lost 1 base, and 15 bases lay in between. CDR3 length: 17 residues. Germline CDR1 and CDR2: LNHNV and YYDKDF (reference sequence). CDR3 sequence reads: CATSRDRGTGVQETQYF. CDR3 nucleotide sequence: TGTGCCACCAGCAGAGATCGAGGGACCGGGGTCCAAGAGACCCAGTACTTC.

This chain links TRBV6-1 with TRBJ1-5; D call uncertain. The CDR3 loop spans 15 amino acids. V gave up 2 bases and J gave up 6 bases, with 14 bases separating them. Germline assignment: CDR1 MNHNS and CDR2 SASEGT. As DNA, the CDR3 is TGTGCCAGCAGTGAACGGGCCAGTTCGTCTCAGCCCCAGCATTTT. It yields the protein CASSERASSSQPQHF.

V gene TRBV6-5 combines with J gene TRBJ1-2, with unresolved D. The CDR3 is made up of 12 amino acids. CDR1 is MNHEY and CDR2 is SVGAGI in the germline V gene. V was cut by 4 bases and J by 3 bases, with 6 bases left in between. CDR3 protein: CASSFGDYGYTF. The CDR3 DNA follows: TGTGCCAGCAGTTTCGGAGACTATGGCTACACCTTC.

V is TRBV27 and J is TRBJ1-1; D is undetermined. This CDR3 is built from 16 residues. Trimming took 3 bases from V and 6 from J, leaving 20 bases between them. The germline gives CDR1 MNHEY, CDR2 SMNVEV (reference sequence). CDR3 bases: TGTGCCAGCAGTTTGGTTTCTCGCGGCTTGGGTGCTGAAGCTTTCTTT. It translates to CASSLVSRGLGAEAFF.

This sequence joins TRBV7-9 and TRBJ2-7, with D possibly TRBD1 on 6 matching bases. Trimming cost V 2 bases and J 5 bases, with 10 bases left between them. The CDR3 loop spans 13 amino acids. Germline lookup yields CDR1 SEHNR and CDR2 FQNEAQ (reference sequence). CDR3 residues: CASSLTGSHEQYF. DNA for the CDR3: TGTGCCAGCAGCTTAACAGGGTCCCACGAGCAGTACTTC.

The sample holds one count of this clone. The chain links TRBV6-2 or TRBV6-3 to TRBJ1-1, with D tentatively TRBD1 (5 bases). Germline V lookup: CDR1 MNHEY, CDR2 SVGEGT. The CDR3 is 13 amino acids. Trimming stripped 2 bases from V and 4 bases from J, with 8 bases between. The CDR3 bases are TGTGCCAGCAGTTACGGGGGGACCACTGAAGCTTTCTTT. It encodes CASSYGGTTEAFF.